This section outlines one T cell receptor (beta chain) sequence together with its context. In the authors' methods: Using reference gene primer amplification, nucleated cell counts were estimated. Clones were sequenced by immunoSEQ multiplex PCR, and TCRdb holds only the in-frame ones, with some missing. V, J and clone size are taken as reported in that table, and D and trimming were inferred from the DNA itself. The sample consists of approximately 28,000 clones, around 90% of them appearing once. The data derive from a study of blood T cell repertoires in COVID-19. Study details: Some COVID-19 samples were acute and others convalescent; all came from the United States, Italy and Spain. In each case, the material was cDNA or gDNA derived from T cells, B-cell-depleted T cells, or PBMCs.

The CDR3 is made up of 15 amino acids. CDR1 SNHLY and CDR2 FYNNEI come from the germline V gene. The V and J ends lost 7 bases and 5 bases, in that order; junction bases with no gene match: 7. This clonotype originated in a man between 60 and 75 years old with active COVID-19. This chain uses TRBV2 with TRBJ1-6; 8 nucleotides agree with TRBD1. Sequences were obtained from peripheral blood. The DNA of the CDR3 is TGTGCCAGCAAACGGACAGGGAGCCATAATTCACCCCTCCACTTT. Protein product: CASKRTGSHNSPLHF.